The table lists the clone carrying this T cell receptor beta chain with many counts. Its antigen is not identified. The data originate from a study of T cells in Graves' hyperthyroidism and ophthalmopathy. Study-wide findings and caveats: Blood held most thyroid clonotypes expanded above 0.001 frequency.

When ophthalmopathy did not progress within 18 months, Graves' hyperthyroidism was considered stable. The source material, RNA transcripts, was used to amplify TCR beta CDR3 regions. The primer set for the first-round RT-PCR of the TCR CDR3 was HTBI. A single record per CDR3 protein comes from TCRdb applying MiXCR to the multiplex PCR reads. The sample includes roughly 300,000 distinct CDR3 sequences, around 14% seen only once; the top ten take around 24%. Germline CDR1 and CDR2: LNHNV and YYDKDF (reference sequence). The germline V and J ends were trimmed by 5 bases and 6 bases, with 11 bases remaining between them. CDR3 length: 13 amino acids.

Sequenced material: blood. This clonotype originated in a woman in her twenties or thirties with Graves' hyperthyroidism. The chain employs TRBV15 and TRBJ2-1; D is unresolved. CDR3 amino acids: CATSVSQTNEQFF. The CDR3 DNA is TGTGCCACCAGCGTCAGTCAGACCAATGAGCAGTTCTTC.